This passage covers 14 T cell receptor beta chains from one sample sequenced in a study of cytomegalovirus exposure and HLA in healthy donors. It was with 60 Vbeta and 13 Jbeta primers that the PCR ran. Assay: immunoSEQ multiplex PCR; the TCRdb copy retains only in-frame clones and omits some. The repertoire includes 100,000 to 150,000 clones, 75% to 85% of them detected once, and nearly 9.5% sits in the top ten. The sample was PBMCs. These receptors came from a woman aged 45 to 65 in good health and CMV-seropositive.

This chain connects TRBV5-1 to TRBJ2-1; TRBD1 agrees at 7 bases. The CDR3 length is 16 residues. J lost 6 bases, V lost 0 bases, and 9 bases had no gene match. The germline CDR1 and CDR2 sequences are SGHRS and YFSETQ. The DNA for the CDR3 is TGCGCCAGCAGCTTGGCTACTGACAGGGTTTCCAATGAGCAGTTCTTC. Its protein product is CASSLATDRVSNEQFF.

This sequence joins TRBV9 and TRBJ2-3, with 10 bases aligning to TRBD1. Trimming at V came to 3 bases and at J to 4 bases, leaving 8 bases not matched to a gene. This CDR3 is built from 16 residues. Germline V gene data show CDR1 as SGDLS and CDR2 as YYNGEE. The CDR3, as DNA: TGTGCCAGCAGCGACCGGGACAGGGGCCCCCCAGATACGCAGTATTTT. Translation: CASSDRDRGPPDTQYF.

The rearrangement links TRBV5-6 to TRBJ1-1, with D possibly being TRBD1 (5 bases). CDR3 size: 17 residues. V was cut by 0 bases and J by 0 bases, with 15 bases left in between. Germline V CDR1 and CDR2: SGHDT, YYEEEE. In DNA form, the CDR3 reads TGTGCCAGCAGCTTGGGAGGGGACTGGGGCATGAACACTGAAGCTTTCTTT. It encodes CASSLGGDWGMNTEAFF.

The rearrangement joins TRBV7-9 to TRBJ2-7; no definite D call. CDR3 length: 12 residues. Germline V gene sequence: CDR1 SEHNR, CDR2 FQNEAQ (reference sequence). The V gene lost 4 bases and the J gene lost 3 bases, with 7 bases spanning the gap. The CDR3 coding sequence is TGTGCCAGCAGCTCCGGTCTCTACGAGCAGTACTTC. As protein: CASSSGLYEQYF.

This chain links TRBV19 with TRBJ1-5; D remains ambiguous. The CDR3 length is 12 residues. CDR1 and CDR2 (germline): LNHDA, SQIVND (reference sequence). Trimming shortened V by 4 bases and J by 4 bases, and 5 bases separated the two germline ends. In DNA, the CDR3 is TGTGCCAGTAGTACCTTAAATCAGCCCCAGCATTTT. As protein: CASSTLNQPQHF.

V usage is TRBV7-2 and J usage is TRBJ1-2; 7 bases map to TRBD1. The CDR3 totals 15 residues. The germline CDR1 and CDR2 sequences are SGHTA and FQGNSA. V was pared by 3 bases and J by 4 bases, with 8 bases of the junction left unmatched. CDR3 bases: TGTGCCAGCAGCTTGTCAGGGGGGCATGGCTATGGCTACACCTTC. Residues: CASSLSGGHGYGYTF.

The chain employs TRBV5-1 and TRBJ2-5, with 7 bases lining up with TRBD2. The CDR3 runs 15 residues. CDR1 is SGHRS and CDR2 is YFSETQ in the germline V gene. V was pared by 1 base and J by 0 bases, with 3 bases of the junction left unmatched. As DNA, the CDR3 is TGCGCCAGCAGCTTGTCTAGCGGTCACCAAGAGACCCAGTACTTC. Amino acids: CASSLSSGHQETQYF. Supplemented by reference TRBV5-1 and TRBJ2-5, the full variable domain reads KAGVTQTPRYLIKTRGQQVTLSCSPISGHRSVSWYQQTPGQGLQFLFEYFSETQRNKGNFPGRFSGRQFSNSRSEMNVSTLELGDSALYLCASSLSSGHQETQYFGPGTRLLVL.

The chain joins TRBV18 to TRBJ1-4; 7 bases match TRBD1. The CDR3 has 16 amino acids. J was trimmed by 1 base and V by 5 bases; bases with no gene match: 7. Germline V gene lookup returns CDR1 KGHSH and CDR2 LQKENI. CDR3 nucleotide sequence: TGTGCCAGCTCAAGCGTTCGACAGGGAACTAATGAAAAACTGTTTTTT. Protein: CASSSVRQGTNEKLFF. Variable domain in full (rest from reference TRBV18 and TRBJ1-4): NAGVMQNPRHLVRRRGQEARLRCSPMKGHSHVYWYRQLPEEGLKFMVYLQKENIIDESGMPKERFSAEFPKEGPSILRIQQVVRGDSAAYFCASSSVRQGTNEKLFFGSGTQLSVL.

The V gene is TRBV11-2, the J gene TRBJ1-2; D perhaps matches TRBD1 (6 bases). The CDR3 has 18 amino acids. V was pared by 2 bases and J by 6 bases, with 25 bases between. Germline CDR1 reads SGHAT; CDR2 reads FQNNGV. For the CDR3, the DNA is TGTGCCAGCAGCTTAAGCGGAGCAGGGGCTACGAACGCTCATGGCTACACCTTC. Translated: CASSLSGAGATNAHGYTF.

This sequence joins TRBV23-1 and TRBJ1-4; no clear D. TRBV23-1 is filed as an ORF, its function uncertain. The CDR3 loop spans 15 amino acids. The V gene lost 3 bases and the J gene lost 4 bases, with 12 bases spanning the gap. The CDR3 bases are TGCGCCAGCAGTCACCGCGAGGACTATAATGAAAAACTGTTTTTT. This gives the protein CASSHREDYNEKLFF.

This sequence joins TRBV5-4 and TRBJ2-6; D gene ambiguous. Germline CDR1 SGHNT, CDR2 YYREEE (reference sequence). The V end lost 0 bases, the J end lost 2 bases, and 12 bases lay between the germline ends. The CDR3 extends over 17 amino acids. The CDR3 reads CASSLAGPPPGANVLTF. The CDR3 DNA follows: TGTGCCAGCAGCTTGGCTGGCCCCCCGCCTGGGGCCAACGTCCTGACTTTC. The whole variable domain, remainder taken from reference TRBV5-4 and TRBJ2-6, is ETGVTQSPTHLIKTRGQQVTLRCSSQSGHNTVSWYQQALGQGPQFIFQYYREEENGRGNFPPRFSGLQFPNYSSELNVNALELDDSALYLCASSLAGPPPGANVLTFGAGSRLTVL.

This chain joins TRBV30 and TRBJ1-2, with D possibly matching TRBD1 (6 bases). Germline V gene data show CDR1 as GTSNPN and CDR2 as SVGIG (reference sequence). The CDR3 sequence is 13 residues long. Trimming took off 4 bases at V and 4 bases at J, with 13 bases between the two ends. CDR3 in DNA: TGTGCCTGGACCTCAGAGGGGGTCTATGGCTACACCTTC. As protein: CAWTSEGVYGYTF.

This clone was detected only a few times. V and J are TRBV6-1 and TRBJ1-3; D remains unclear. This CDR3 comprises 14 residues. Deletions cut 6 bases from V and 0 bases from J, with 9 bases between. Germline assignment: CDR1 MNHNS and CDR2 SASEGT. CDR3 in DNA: TGTGCCAGCAGCATGACAATCTCTGGAAACACCATATATTTT. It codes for CASSMTISGNTIYF.

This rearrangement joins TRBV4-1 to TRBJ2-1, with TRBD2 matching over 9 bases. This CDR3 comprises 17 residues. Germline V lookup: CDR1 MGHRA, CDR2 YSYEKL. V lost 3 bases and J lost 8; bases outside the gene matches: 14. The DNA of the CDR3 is TGCGCCAGCAGCCAGTTCCCGAGTGGCGGGAGGGCCCATGAGCAGTTCTTC. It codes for CASSQFPSGGRAHEQFF.